This TCR beta chain was sequenced for a study of blood T cell repertoires in COVID-19 (dated by TCRdb to about 2020). Some background on the complete study: Collaborator samples came from the United States, Italy and Spain and covered acute and convalescent phases of COVID-19. The material from the prospective study consisted of cDNA or gDNA derived from T cells, B-cell-depleted T cells, or PBMCs. Subjects who had been exposed to COVID-19, were actively infected with it, or had recovered from it provided the deeply sampled blood TCRbeta repertoires that made up the dataset. The repertoires were released in a freely available public database meant as a resource for research on the immune response to SARS-CoV-2. The samples were drawn from the first 160 participants of the ongoing ImmuneRACE study and from 1,254 subjects provided by 6 global collaborators. Nearly every sample came with metadata listing a de-identified subject ID, COVID-19 status, age in years and sex. Where available, HLA class I and class II types were obtained from metadata supplied by the sample provider rather than from assay-based typing.

Study-wide findings and limitations: The amount of clinical and demographic metadata varied by source and participant and was provided uncurated.

V is clipped by 5 bases and J by 1 base, and the sequence between their germline boundaries is 8 bases long. The germline V gene specifies SGHTA as CDR1 and FQGNSA as CDR2. From cysteine to phenylalanine, the CDR3 is 13 amino acids long. This entry keeps only the CDR3 DNA: 39 bases, framed from base 1. As for this clone: The target of this receptor is not known. Base quality data are lacking; no much larger clone is found one base away. The sample holds other DNA sequences that translate to the same CDR3.

The immunoSEQ Assay, a bias-controlled multiplex PCR, was used to amplify TCRbeta CDR3 regions from genomic DNA. As for the authors' bioinformatics: Nucleated cell counts per sample were estimated from amplification of reference gene primers within the assay. To quantify the absolute abundance of each unique TCRbeta CDR3 rearrangement, sequence reads were collapsed and filtered. For each sample, productive Simpson clonality was calculated as the square root of Simpson's diversity index across productive rearrangements. TCRdb limited this immuneACCESS table to in-frame rearrangements with V and J called. A share of clones is missing; checked studies link under half to unresolved V genes, and the rest is unexplained. The DNA was the basis for D and trimming; V, J and clone size are from that table. Recorded for this sample are 200,000 to 250,000 clones; 70% to 90% of them occurred a single time. The top ten hold 1.5% to 2% of the sample.

In the prospective study, participants were about 18 to 100 years old, resided in about 25 geographic areas of the United States, and were enrolled through a virtual design. In the prospective study, cohorts were assigned on the basis of participant-reported clinical history obtained from a screening survey and a study questionnaire. Recovered participants in ImmuneRACE Cohort 3 were defined by two consecutive negative NP/OP PCR tests, clearance by a healthcare professional, or resolution of symptoms. In the prospective study, mobile phlebotomists collected whole blood, serum and a nasopharyngeal or oropharyngeal swab from each participant. Additional blood draws and questionnaires over an approximately 2-month period could optionally be provided by prospective study participants. Before DNA extraction, blood samples from the prospective study were shipped at room temperature or frozen.

Sequencing was performed on PBMCs or T cells enriched from blood (not recorded which). This receptor was obtained from a woman aged 45-65 years who had recovered from COVID-19. Recombination joined TRBV7-2 with TRBJ1-1; a tentative D call is TRBD1 (6 bases match). For the CDR3, the sequence is CASSTDRNTEAFF. The DNA reads as follows: TGTGCCAGCAGCACGGACAGGAACACTGAAGCTTTCTTT. The CDR3 plus the reference TRBV7-2 and TRBJ1-1 genes for the other parts give the full variable domain: GAGVSQSPSNKVTEKGKDVELRCDPISGHTALYWYRQSLGQGLEFLIYFQGNSAPDKSGLPSDRFSAERTGGSVSTLTIQRTQQEDSAVYLCASSTDRNTEAFFGQGTRLTVV.